This T cell receptor beta chain was captured by sequencing in a study of blood T cell repertoires in COVID-19. Study overall: The United States, Italy and Spain provided the acute and convalescent COVID-19 samples. PBMCs, B-cell-depleted T cells, or T cells provided the cDNA or gDNA that made up the material.

V lost 11 bases and J lost 6; bases outside the gene matches: 7. Looked up from germline, CDR1 is LNHDA and CDR2 is SQIVND (reference sequence). The CDR3 is made up of 13 amino acids. In the original processing: Reference gene primer amplification gave nucleated cell count estimates. The method was immunoSEQ multiplex PCR; TCRdb's version includes in-frame clones alone and lacks a portion of them. The V and J calls and the clone size are those of that table, but D and trimming were determined from the DNA. The sample carries over 200,000 clones, approximately 88% recorded once. The receptor's source is a man in his 60s who had recovered from COVID-19. The specimen sequenced was peripheral blood. The chain is built from TRBV19 and TRBJ1-4, with TRBD1 matching over 9 bases. The CDR3 DNA reads TGTGCCTCTGAGGACAGGGGAGATGAAAAACTGTTTTTT. Its protein is CASEDRGDEKLFF.